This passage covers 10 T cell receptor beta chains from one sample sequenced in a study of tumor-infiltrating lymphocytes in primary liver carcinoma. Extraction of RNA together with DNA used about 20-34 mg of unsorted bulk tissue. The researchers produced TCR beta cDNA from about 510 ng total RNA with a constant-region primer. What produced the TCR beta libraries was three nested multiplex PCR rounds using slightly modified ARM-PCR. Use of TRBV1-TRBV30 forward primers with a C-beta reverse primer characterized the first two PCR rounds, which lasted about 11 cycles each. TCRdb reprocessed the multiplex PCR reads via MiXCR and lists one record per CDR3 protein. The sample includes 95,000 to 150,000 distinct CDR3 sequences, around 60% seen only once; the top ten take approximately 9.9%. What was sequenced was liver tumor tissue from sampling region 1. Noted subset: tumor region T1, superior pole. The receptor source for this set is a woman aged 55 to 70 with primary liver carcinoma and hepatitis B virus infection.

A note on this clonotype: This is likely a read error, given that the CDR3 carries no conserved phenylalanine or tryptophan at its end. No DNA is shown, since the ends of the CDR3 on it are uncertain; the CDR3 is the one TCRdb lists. CDR3 region: CASSLVTGEMFL. The genes are TRBV11-3 and TRBJ2-2. Germline V CDR1 and CDR2: SGHNT, YENEEA. The CDR3 is 12 amino acids long, termini counted.

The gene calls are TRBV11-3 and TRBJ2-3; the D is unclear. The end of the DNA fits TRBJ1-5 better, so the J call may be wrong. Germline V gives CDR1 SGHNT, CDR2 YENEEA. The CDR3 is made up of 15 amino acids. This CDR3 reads CASSTDRHTTDTQHF. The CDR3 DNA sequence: TGTGCCAGCAGCACAGATCGACATACTACAGATACGCAGCATTTT.

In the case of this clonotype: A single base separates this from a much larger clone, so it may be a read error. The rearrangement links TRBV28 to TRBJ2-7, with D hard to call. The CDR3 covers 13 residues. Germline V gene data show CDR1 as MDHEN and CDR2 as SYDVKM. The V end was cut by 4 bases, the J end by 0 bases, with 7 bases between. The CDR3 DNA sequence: TGTGCCAGCAGTTCCATAAGCTCCTACGAGCAGTACTTC. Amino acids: CASSSISSYEQYF.

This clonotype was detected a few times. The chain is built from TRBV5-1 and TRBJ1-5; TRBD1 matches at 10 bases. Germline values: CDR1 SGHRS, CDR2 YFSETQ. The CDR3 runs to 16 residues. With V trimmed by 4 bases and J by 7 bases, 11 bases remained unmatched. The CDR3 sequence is CASSPGQGLGGQPQHF. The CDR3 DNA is TGCGCCAGCAGCCCGGGACAGGGGCTAGGTGGGCAGCCCCAGCATTTT. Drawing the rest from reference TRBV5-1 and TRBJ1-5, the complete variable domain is KAGVTQTPRYLIKTRGQQVTLSCSPISGHRSVSWYQQTPGQGLQFLFEYFSETQRNKGNFPGRFSGRQFSNSRSEMNVSTLELGDSALYLCASSPGQGLGGQPQHFGDGTRLSIL.

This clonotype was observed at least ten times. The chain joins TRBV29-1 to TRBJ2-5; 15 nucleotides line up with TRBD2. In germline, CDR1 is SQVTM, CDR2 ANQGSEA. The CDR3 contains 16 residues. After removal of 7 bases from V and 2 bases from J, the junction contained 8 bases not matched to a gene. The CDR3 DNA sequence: TGCAGCGCGGGACTAGCGGGAGGTGGGCCGCAAGAGACCCAGTACTTC. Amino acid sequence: CSAGLAGGGPQETQYF.

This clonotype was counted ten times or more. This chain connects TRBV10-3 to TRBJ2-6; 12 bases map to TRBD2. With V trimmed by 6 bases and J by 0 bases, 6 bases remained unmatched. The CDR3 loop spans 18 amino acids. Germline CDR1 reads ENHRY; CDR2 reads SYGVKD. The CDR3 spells CAISRLAGVASGANVLTF. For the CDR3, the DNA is TGTGCCATCAGCCGACTAGCGGGAGTTGCCTCTGGGGCCAACGTCCTGACTTTC.

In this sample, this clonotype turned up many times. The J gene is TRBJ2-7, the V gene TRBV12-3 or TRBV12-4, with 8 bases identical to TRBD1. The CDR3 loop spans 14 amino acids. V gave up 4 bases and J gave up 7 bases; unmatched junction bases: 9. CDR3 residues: CASSSRTGWSEQYF. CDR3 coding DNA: TGTGCCAGCAGTTCCCGGACAGGGTGGAGTGAGCAGTACTTC.

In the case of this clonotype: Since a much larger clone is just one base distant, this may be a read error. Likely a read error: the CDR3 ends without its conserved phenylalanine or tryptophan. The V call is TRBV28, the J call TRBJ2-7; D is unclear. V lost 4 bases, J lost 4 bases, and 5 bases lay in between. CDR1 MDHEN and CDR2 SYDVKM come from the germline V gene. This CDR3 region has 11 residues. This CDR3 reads CASSSGYEQYL. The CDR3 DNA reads TGTGCCAGCAGTTCAGGATACGAGCAGTACCTC.

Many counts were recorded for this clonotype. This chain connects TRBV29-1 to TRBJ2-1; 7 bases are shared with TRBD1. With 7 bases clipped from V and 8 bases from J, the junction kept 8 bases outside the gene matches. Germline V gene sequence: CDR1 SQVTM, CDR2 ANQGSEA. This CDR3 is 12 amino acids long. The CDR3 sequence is CSASDRVHEQFF. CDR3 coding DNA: TGCAGCGCCTCCGACAGGGTGCATGAGCAGTTCTTC.

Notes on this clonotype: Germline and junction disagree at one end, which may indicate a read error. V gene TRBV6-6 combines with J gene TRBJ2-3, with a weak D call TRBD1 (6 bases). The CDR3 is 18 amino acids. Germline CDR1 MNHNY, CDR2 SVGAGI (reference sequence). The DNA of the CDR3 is TGTGCCAGTAGCCGATCGCCTAATGGCGGAGCAGGGGCAGATACGCAGTGTTTT. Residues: CASSRSPNGGAGADTQCF.